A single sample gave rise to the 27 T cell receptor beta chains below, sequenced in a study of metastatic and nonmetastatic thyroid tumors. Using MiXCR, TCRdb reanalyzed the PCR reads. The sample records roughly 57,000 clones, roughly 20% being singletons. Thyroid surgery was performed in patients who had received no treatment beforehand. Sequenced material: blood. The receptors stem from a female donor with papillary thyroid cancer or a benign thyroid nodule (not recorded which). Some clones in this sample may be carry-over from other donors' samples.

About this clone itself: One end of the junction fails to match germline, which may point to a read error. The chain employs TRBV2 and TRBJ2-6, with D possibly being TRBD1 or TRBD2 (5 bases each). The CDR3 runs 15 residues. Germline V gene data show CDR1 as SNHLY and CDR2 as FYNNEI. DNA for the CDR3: TGTGCCAGCAGTGCTGAGGGCTCTGGGGCCAACATCCTGACTTTC. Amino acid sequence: CASSAEGSGANILTF.

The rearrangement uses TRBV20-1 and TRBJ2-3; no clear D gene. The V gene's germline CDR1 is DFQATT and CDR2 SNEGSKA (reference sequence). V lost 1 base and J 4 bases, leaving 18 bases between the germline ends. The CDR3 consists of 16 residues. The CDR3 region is CSARVLYLPSSDTQYF. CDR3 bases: TGCAGTGCTAGAGTCCTGTACCTCCCTTCCTCAGATACGCAGTATTTT.

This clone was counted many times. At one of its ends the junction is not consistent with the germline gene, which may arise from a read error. The CDR3, as DNA: TGTGCCAGTAGCGGGGGGCGAGCGGGAGTTTCGGCAGGATGGCTCTTC. Protein product: CASSGGRAGVSAGWLF. The rearrangement links TRBV19 to TRBJ2-1, with 8 bases aligning to TRBD2. The germline V gene encodes CDR1 LNHDA and CDR2 SQIVND (reference sequence). The CDR3 consists of 16 residues.

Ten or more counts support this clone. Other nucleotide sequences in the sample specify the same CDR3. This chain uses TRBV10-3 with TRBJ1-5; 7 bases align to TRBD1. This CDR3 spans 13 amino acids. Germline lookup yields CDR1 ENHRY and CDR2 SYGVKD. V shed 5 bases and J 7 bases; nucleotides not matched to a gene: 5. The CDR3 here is CAISQGGGQPQHF. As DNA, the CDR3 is TGTGCCATCAGTCAGGGGGGCGGCCAGCCCCAGCATTTT.

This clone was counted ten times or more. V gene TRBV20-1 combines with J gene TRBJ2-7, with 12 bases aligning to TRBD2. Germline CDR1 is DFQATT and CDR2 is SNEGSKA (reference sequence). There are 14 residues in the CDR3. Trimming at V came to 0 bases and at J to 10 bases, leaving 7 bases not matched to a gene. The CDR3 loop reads CSARDLRLAGDQYF. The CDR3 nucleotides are TGCAGTGCTAGAGATTTGCGACTAGCGGGAGACCAGTACTTC.

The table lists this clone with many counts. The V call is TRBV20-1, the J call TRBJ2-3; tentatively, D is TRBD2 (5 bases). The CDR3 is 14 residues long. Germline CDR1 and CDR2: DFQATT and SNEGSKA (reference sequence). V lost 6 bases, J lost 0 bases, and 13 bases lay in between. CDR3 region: CSAKDSFSTDTQYF. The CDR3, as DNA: TGCAGTGCAAAGGACTCCTTTAGCACAGATACGCAGTATTTT.

The CDR3 nucleotides are TGTGCCAGCGGGGACAGTGGTTCCACTGAAGCTTTCTTT. This encodes CASGDSGSTEAFF. The chain recombines TRBV27 with TRBJ1-1; 7 bases are shared with TRBD1. This CDR3 is built from 13 residues. Germline-derived CDR1 and CDR2 are MNHEY and SMNVEV (reference sequence). V gave up 8 bases and J gave up 4 bases; unmatched junction bases: 7.

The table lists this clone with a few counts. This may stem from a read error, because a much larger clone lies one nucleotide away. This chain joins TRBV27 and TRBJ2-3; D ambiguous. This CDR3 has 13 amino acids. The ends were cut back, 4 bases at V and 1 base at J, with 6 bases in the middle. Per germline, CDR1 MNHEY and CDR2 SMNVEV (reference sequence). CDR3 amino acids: CASSSQRTDTQYF. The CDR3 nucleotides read TGTGCCAGCAGTTCTCAACGCACAGATACGCAGTATTTT.

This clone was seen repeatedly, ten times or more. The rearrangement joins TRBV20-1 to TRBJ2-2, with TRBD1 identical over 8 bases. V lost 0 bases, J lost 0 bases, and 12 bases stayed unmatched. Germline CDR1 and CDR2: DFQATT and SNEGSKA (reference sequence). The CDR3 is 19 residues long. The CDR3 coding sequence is TGCAGTGCTAGAGATGAGTTGGCGGGACAGGAGGCGAACACCGGGGAGCTGTTTTTT. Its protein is CSARDELAGQEANTGELFF.

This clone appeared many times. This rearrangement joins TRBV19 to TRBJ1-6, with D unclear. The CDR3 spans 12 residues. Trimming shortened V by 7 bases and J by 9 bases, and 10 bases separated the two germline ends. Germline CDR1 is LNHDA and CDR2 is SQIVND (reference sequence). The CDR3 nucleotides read TGTGCCAGTAAGCAGGAAGGTTCACCCCTCCACTTT. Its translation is CASKQEGSPLHF.

DNA for the CDR3: TGCGCCAGCAGCCCGGTACATGGGGTCATCAATGAGCAGTTCTTC. Amino acid sequence: CASSPVHGVINEQFF. J is TRBJ2-1 and V is TRBV5-1; no clear D gene. Germline CDR1 and CDR2: SGHRS and YFSETQ. V was clipped by 4 bases and J by 6 bases, with 17 bases between them. This CDR3 has 15 residues.

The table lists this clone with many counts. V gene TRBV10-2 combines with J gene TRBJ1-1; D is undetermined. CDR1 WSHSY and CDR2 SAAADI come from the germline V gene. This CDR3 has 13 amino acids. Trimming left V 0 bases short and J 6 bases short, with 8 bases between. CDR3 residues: CASSESNWPEAFF. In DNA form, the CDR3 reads TGCGCCAGCAGTGAGTCGAATTGGCCTGAAGCTTTCTTT.

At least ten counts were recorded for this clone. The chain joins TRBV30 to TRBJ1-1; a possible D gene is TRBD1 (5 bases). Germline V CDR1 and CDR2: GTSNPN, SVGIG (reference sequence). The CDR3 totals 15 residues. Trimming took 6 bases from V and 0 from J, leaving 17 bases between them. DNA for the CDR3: TGTGCCTGCGGGCGGTCAGGGCCTATGAACACTGAAGCTTTCTTT. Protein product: CACGRSGPMNTEAFF. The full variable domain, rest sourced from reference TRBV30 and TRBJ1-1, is SQTIHQWPATLVQPVGSPLSLECTVEGTSNPNLYWYRQAAGRGLQLLFYSVGIGQISSEVPQNLSASRPQDRQFILSSKKLLLSDSGFYLCACGRSGPMNTEAFFGQGTRLTVV.

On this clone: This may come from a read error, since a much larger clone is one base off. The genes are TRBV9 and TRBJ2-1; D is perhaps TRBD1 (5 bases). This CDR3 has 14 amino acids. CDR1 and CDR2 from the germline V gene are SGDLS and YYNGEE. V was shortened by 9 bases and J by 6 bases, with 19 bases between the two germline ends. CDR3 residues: CATPWAGFRNEQFF. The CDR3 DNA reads TGTGCCACCCCGTGGGCAGGGTTTCGCAATGAGCAGTTCTTC.

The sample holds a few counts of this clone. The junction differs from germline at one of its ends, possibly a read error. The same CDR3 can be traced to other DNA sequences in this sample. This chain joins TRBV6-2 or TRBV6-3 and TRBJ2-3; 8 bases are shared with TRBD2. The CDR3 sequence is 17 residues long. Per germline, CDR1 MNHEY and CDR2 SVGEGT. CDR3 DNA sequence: TGTGCCAGCAGTTACTCACTGGCGGGAGGAATCACAGATACTCAGTATTTT. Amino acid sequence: CASSYSLAGGITDTQYF.

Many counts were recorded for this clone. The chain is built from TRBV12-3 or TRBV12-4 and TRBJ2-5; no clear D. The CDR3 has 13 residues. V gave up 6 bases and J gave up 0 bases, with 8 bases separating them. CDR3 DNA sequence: TGTGCCAGCAGGGCCCCGTACCAAGAGACCCAGTACTTC. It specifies CASRAPYQETQYF.

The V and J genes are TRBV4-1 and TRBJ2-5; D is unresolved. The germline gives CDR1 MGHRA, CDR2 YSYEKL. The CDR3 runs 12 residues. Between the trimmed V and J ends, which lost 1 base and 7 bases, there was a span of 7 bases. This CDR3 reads CASSQVLGTQYF. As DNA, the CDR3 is TGCGCCAGCAGCCAAGTCCTAGGGACCCAGTACTTC.

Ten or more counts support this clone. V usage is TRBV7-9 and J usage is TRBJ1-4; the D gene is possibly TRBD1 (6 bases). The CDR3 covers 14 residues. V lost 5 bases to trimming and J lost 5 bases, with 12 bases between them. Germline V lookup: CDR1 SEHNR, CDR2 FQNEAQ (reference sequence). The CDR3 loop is CASSGRGGNEKLFF. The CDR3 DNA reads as TGTGCCAGCAGCGGCAGGGGAGGGAATGAAAAACTGTTTTTT.

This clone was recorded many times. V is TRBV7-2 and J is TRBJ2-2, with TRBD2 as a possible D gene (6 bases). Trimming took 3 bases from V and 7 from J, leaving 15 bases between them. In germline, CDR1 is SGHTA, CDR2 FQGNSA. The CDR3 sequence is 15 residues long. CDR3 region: CASSLWSGGNGELFF. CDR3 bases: TGTGCCAGCAGCTTGTGGTCCGGGGGAAACGGGGAGCTGTTTTTT. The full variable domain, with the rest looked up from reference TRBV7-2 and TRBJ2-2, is GAGVSQSPSNKVTEKGKDVELRCDPISGHTALYWYRQSLGQGLEFLIYFQGNSAPDKSGLPSDRFSAERTGGSVSTLTIQRTQQEDSAVYLCASSLWSGGNGELFFGEGSRLTVL.

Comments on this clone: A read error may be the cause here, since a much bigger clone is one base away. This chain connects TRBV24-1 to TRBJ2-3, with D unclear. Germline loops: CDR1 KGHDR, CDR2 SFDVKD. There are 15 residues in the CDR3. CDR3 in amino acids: CPTSSHRASTDTQYF. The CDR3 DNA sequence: TGCCCCACCAGTAGTCACAGAGCTAGCACAGATACGCAGTATTTT.

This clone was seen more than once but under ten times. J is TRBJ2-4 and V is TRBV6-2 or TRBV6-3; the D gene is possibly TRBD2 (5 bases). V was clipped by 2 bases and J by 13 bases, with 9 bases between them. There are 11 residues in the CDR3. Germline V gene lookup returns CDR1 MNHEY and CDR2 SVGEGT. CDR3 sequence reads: CASSYRGGQYF. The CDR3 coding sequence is TGTGCCAGCAGTTACCGAGGAGGCCAGTACTTC.

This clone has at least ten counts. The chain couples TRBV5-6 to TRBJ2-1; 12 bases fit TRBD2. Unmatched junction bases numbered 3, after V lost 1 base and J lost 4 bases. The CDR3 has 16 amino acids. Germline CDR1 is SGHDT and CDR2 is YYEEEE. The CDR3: CASSLTSGRQYNEQFF. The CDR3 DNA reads TGTGCCAGCAGCTTGACTAGCGGGAGGCAATACAATGAGCAGTTCTTC.

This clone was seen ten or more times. CDR3 coding DNA: TGTGCCAGCAGCCCGGGACTAGCGGGCCTCCAAGAGACCCAGTACTTC. Protein: CASSPGLAGLQETQYF. This chain joins TRBV5-5 and TRBJ2-5, with 12 bases fitting TRBD2. With V trimmed by 4 bases and J by 1 base, 5 bases remained unmatched. Germline V gives CDR1 SGHKS, CDR2 YYEKEE (reference sequence). There are 16 residues in the CDR3.

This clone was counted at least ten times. The CDR3: CASSVGQLSYNEQFF. DNA for the CDR3: TGTGCCAGCAGCGTAGGACAGCTCTCCTACAATGAGCAGTTCTTC. The rearrangement links TRBV9 to TRBJ2-1; maybe TRBD1 (5 bases). The CDR3 contains 15 residues. CDR1 is SGDLS and CDR2 is YYNGEE in the germline V gene. Trimming cost V 0 bases and J 0 bases, with 7 bases left between them.

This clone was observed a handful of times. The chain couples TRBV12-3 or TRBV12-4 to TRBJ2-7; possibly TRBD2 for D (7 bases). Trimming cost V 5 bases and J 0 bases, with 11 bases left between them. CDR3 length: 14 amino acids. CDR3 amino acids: CASSGGGSSYEQYF. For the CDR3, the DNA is TGTGCCAGCAGTGGGGGCGGGAGCTCCTACGAGCAGTACTTC.

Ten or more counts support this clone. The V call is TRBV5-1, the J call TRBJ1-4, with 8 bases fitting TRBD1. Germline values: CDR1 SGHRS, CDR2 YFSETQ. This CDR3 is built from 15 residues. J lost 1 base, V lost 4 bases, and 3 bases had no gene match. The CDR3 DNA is TGCGCCAGCAGCCTCACAGGGGGAACTAATGAAAAACTGTTTTTT. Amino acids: CASSLTGGTNEKLFF.

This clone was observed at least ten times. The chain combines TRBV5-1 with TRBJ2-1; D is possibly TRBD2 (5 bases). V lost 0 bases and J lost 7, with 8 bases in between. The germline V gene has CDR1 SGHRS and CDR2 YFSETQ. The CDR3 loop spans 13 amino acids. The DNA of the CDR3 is TGCGCCAGCAGCTTGGTTCTAGCTAATGAGCAGTTCTTC. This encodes CASSLVLANEQFF.